The T cell receptor (beta chain) under discussion was sequenced for a study of cytomegalovirus exposure and HLA in healthy donors. Study-level results: A later analysis found most CMV-associated TCR beta chains apparently HLA-restricted.

CDR1 and CDR2 (germline): WSHSY, SAAADI. The CDR3 runs to 11 residues. Trimming pared 6 bases from V and 8 bases from J, leaving 10 bases between. As for the donors, each was a healthy bone marrow donor. This clone was observed once. The antigen is unknown. 60 Vbeta and 13 Jbeta primers were used in PCR. The protocol was immunoSEQ multiplex PCR, while the TCRdb copy is restricted to in-frame clones and leaves out a portion. This table has fewer than 200,000 clones, approximately 76% appearing once. This clonotype was sampled from a woman under 30 in good health and CMV-seropositive. This chain links TRBV10-2 with TRBJ1-1, with D unclear. Material: PBMCs. The CDR3 is CASSGPGEAFF. The CDR3 DNA reads as TGCGCCAGCAGCGGGCCGGGGGAAGCTTTCTTT.